What follows are 3 T cell receptor beta chains derived from one specimen sequenced in a study of blood T cell repertoires in COVID-19. Some clones are missing from TCRdb's copy, which holds only in-frame ones; the method was immunoSEQ multiplex PCR. The sample has 85,000 to 110,000 clones, over 75% seen once. Input material: peripheral blood. The receptors derive from a human donor in a cohort sampled during active or convalescent COVID-19.

This clone showed up just a few times. This chain connects TRBV5-8 to TRBJ1-2, with a possible D match to TRBD1 (6 bases). Trimming stripped 3 bases from V and 0 bases from J, with 12 bases between. Germline-derived CDR1 and CDR2 are SGHTS and YDEGEE. The CDR3 runs 15 residues. CDR3 protein: CASSWGQFANYGYTF. Written as DNA, the CDR3 is TGTGCCAGCAGCTGGGGGCAGTTCGCTAACTATGGCTACACCTTC.

The chain links TRBV29-1 to TRBJ2-7; D possibly corresponds to TRBD1 (5 bases). Trimming pared 6 bases from V and 1 base from J, leaving 19 bases between. Looked up from germline, CDR1 is SQVTM and CDR2 is ANQGSEA. This CDR3 is built from 15 residues. The CDR3 sequence is CSVVKSPQGSYEQYF. In DNA, the CDR3 is TGCAGCGTCGTCAAATCTCCCCAGGGATCCTACGAGCAGTACTTC.

The rearrangement uses TRBV6-6 and TRBJ2-3; tentative D call: TRBD1 (6 bases). V was shortened by 5 bases and J by 2 bases, with 14 bases between the two germline ends. There are 15 residues in the CDR3. In germline, CDR1 is MNHNY, CDR2 SVGAGI (reference sequence). The CDR3, as DNA: TGTGCCAGCAGTGAGACAGGTCCTTCCACAGATACGCAGTATTTT. Translated: CASSETGPSTDTQYF.